The 24 T cell receptor beta chains below come from one sample, sequenced in a study of lymphopenia after photon versus proton radiotherapy (dated by TCRdb to between 2019 and 2020). The library was produced with the immunoSEQ multiplex PCR assay. Imported from immuneACCESS, the table was reduced by TCRdb to in-frame sequences with V and J called. These copies leave out some clones; in studies compared against another copy, an unresolved V gene accounts for under half, and the cause of the remainder is not known. This sample holds 20,000 to 30,000 clones; more than 90% were observed only once. Around 0.82% of the sample rests with the top ten. Source: peripheral blood, taken from a patient treated with photon-based radiotherapy. The source is a woman aged 45-59 years with cholangiocarcinoma.

The genes are TRBV25-1 and TRBJ2-7; the D is unclear. CDR3 length: 12 residues. Per the germline V gene, CDR1 is MGHDK and CDR2 is SYGVNS. Trimming pared 5 bases from V and 4 bases from J, leaving 9 bases between. The CDR3 nucleotides read TGTGCCAGCAGTACAGCATTTTACGAGCAGTACTTC. Residues: CASSTAFYEQYF.

V and J are TRBV6-1 and TRBJ1-4; TRBD1 aligns across 9 bases. Germline V gene data show CDR1 as MNHNS and CDR2 as SASEGT. The CDR3 is 12 residues long. With V trimmed by 6 bases and J by 8 bases, 1 base remained unmatched. The DNA for the CDR3 is TGTGCCAGCAGGGACAGGGGAGAAAAACTGTTTTTT. Translation: CASRDRGEKLFF.

This rearrangement joins TRBV2 to TRBJ1-5; TRBD1 aligns across 7 bases. Germline V gives CDR1 SNHLY, CDR2 FYNNEI. CDR3 size: 15 residues. Unmatched junction bases numbered 8, after V lost 5 bases and J lost 4 bases. The CDR3 DNA reads TGTGCCAGCAGTTCGGACAGGAGCCTAAATCAGCCCCAGCATTTT. It specifies CASSSDRSLNQPQHF.

The chain carries TRBV2 and TRBJ2-7, with D unclear. The CDR3 has 14 residues. Trimming cost V 4 bases and J 3 bases, with 13 bases left between them. The germline CDR1 and CDR2 sequences are SNHLY and FYNNEI. This CDR3 reads CASSARQMNYEQYF. The CDR3 DNA sequence: TGTGCCAGCAGTGCCCGCCAGATGAACTACGAGCAGTACTTC.

The chain links TRBV19 to TRBJ2-1, with D perhaps matching TRBD1 or TRBD2 (5 bases each). Germline CDR1 is LNHDA and CDR2 is SQIVND (reference sequence). The ends were cut back, 3 bases at V and 9 bases at J, with 12 bases in the middle. The CDR3 covers 13 residues. The CDR3 DNA reads as TGTGCCAGTAGTATTTTAGGGGCGGGTGAGCAGTTCTTC. This gives the protein CASSILGAGEQFF.

This clone was counted only a few times. CDR3 nucleotides: TGTGCCAGCAAACTTACTTCGGACAGGGATAATTCACCCCTCCACTTT. It specifies CASKLTSDRDNSPLHF. The chain is built from TRBV27 and TRBJ1-6; 8 bases align to TRBD1. Looked up from germline, CDR1 is MNHEY and CDR2 is SMNVEV (reference sequence). J gave up 5 bases and V 7 bases, and 10 bases lay outside the gene matches. This CDR3 is built from 16 residues.

The chain employs TRBV5-4 and TRBJ2-3; D possibly uses TRBD1 or TRBD2 (5 bases each). Germline CDR1 and CDR2: SGHNT and YYREEE (reference sequence). Trimming took off 4 bases at V and 0 bases at J, with 18 bases between the two ends. This CDR3 comprises 17 residues. The CDR3 region is CASSSPGARLSTDTQYF. The DNA for the CDR3 is TGTGCCAGCAGCAGCCCCGGGGCTCGACTGAGCACAGATACGCAGTATTTT.

The chain couples TRBV4-1 to TRBJ1-2; no reliable D call. Trimming removed 5 bases at V and 6 bases at J, with 16 bases between. The CDR3 contains 14 residues. In germline, CDR1 is MGHRA, CDR2 YSYEKL. The CDR3 bases are TGCGCCAGCAGCTCCTTGGTAAGGCAAAATGGCTACACCTTC. This translates into CASSSLVRQNGYTF.

The chain employs TRBV6-6 and TRBJ1-5; 7 nucleotides line up with TRBD1. V lost 2 bases, J lost 4 bases, and 2 bases stayed unmatched. The CDR3 has 14 residues. Germline-derived CDR1 and CDR2 are MNHNY and SVGAGI (reference sequence). The CDR3 nucleotides are TGTGCCAGCAGTTACCAGACAGGGAATCAGCCCCAGCATTTT. This codes for CASSYQTGNQPQHF.

The chain recombines TRBV2 with TRBJ2-7; perhaps TRBD1 as D (5 bases). The length of the CDR3 is 14 residues. CDR1 and CDR2 from the germline V gene are SNHLY and FYNNEI. Trimming left V 3 bases short and J 4 bases short, with 13 bases between. The CDR3 region has the DNA TGTGCCAGCAGTGAGGTCAGGGCCTCGTACGAGCAGTACTTC. It is translated as CASSEVRASYEQYF.

This clone has just a few counts. The chain recombines TRBV7-6 with TRBJ1-3, with D hard to call. The CDR3 is 12 residues long. Trimming removed 5 bases from V and 0 bases from J, with 2 bases in between. From germline, CDR1 is SGHVS and CDR2 FNYEAQ. CDR3: CASSTSGNTIYF. The CDR3, as DNA: TGTGCCAGCAGCACCTCTGGAAACACCATATATTTT.

By frequency in the sample, this clone is medium-sized (0.01 to 0.1%). The chain carries TRBV7-9 and TRBJ1-1; D uncertain. The V end lost 2 bases, the J end lost 11 bases, and 9 bases lay between the germline ends. CDR3 size: 11 residues. CDR1 and CDR2 from the germline V gene are SEHNR and FQNEAQ (reference sequence). CDR3 protein: CASSLIAEAFF. As DNA, the CDR3 is TGTGCCAGCAGCTTAATTGCAGAGGCTTTCTTT.

The chain employs TRBV18 and TRBJ2-5, with D unclear. This CDR3 has 13 residues. V was pared by 2 bases and J by 4 bases, with 8 bases between. CDR1 KGHSH and CDR2 LQKENI come from the germline V gene. The DNA of the CDR3 is TGTGCCAGCTCACCAATGGAGATAGAGACCCAGTACTTC. As protein: CASSPMEIETQYF.

CDR3 residues: CASSSDKQGRVYEQYF. The CDR3, as DNA: TGTGCCAGCTCATCGGATAAACAGGGGAGGGTCTACGAGCAGTACTTC. The chain links TRBV18 to TRBJ2-7, with D perhaps given as TRBD1 or TRBD2 (7 bases each). Germline V lookup: CDR1 KGHSH, CDR2 LQKENI. Between the trimmed V and J ends, which lost 5 bases and 3 bases, there was a span of 20 bases. The CDR3 consists of 16 residues.

This clone was seen just once. The chain recombines TRBV4-3 with TRBJ2-3; no reliable D call. The CDR3 has 15 amino acids. V dropped 4 bases and J dropped 2 bases, with 13 bases sitting between them. Germline V lookup: CDR1 LGHNA, CDR2 YSLEER. CDR3 in amino acids: CASSPGLYPTDTQYF. CDR3 nucleotides: TGCGCCAGCAGCCCTGGGCTATACCCCACAGATACGCAGTATTTT.

This chain links TRBV6-5 with TRBJ1-3; D gene ambiguous. The CDR3 length is 16 residues. CDR1 and CDR2 (germline): MNHEY, SVGAGI. V was clipped by 0 bases and J by 2 bases, with 11 bases between them. DNA for the CDR3: TGTGCCAGCAGTTACTCGTGGGGTTTGACTGGAAACACCATATATTTT. This gives the protein CASSYSWGLTGNTIYF.

In this sample, this clone turned up once. The gene calls are TRBV2 and TRBJ1-4; D might be TRBD1 (6 bases). The V gene's germline CDR1 is SNHLY and CDR2 FYNNEI. CDR3 length: 14 amino acids. V gave up 6 bases and J gave up 7 bases, with 15 bases separating them. DNA of the CDR3: TGTGCCAGCAGGCTTACAGGGTGGGGTGAAAAACTGTTTTTT. Translation gives CASRLTGWGEKLFF.

This chain links TRBV5-4 with TRBJ2-3; D is tentatively TRBD1 or TRBD2 (5 bases each). Germline assignment: CDR1 SGHNT and CDR2 YYREEE (reference sequence). V was pared by 4 bases and J by 4 bases, with 16 bases between. CDR3 length: 15 residues. CDR3 in amino acids: CASSRGAGQADTQYF. The CDR3 bases are TGTGCCAGCAGCCGAGGGGCAGGGCAAGCAGATACGCAGTATTTT.

The chain recombines TRBV19 with TRBJ2-6; possibly TRBD1 for D (5 bases). V lost 8 bases, J lost 2 bases, and 13 bases lay in between. In germline, CDR1 is LNHDA, CDR2 SQIVND (reference sequence). The CDR3 is 15 residues long. CDR3 nucleotide sequence: TGTGCCAGTTCCATGTGGGGCGCTGGGGCCAACGTCCTGACTTTC. Translation: CASSMWGAGANVLTF.

About this clone: The junction shows a germline mismatch at one end, possibly a read error. The gene calls are TRBV7-7 and TRBJ2-7; D unresolved. Per germline, CDR1 SSHAT and CDR2 FNYEAQ (reference sequence). CDR3 length: 13 residues. The CDR3 coding sequence is TGTGCTAGCAGCTTAGACGTCTCCTACGAGCAGTACTTC. Protein: CASSLDVSYEQYF.

The chain recombines TRBV19 with TRBJ2-4; unclear D gene. Trimming pared 6 bases from V and 8 bases from J, leaving 14 bases between. Germline V gene sequence: CDR1 LNHDA, CDR2 SQIVND (reference sequence). This CDR3 contains 13 residues. CDR3 sequence reads: CASSPLGIDIQYF. CDR3 DNA: TGTGCCAGTAGCCCTTTAGGGATCGACATTCAGTACTTC. Filled out from reference TRBV19 and TRBJ2-4, the complete variable domain reads DGGITQSPKYLFRKEGQNVTLSCEQNLNHDAMYWYRQDPGQGLRLIYYSQIVNDFQKGDIAEGYSVSREKKESFPLTVTSAQKNPTAFYLCASSPLGIDIQYFGAGTRLSVL.

The J gene is TRBJ2-7, the V gene TRBV28; D not certain. Trimming took off 3 bases at V and 3 bases at J, with 3 bases between the two ends. Germline V gene lookup returns CDR1 MDHEN and CDR2 SYDVKM. The CDR3 loop spans 11 amino acids. The CDR3 sequence: CASSFGYEQYF. CDR3 nucleotide sequence: TGTGCCAGCAGTTTCGGCTACGAGCAGTACTTC.

The gene calls are TRBV18 and TRBJ1-1; 8 nucleotides line up with TRBD1. Germline V gene lookup returns CDR1 KGHSH and CDR2 LQKENI. Trimming at V came to 3 bases and at J to 1 base, leaving 1 base not matched to a gene. The CDR3 spans 14 residues. The CDR3 loop reads CASSPDRANTEAFF. CDR3 DNA sequence: TGTGCCAGCTCACCGGACAGGGCGAACACTGAAGCTTTCTTT.

V and J are TRBV18 and TRBJ1-1; D not certain. Germline V CDR1 and CDR2: KGHSH, LQKENI. The ends were cut back, 3 bases at V and 2 bases at J, with 13 bases in the middle. This CDR3 is 15 amino acids long. Written as DNA, the CDR3 is TGTGCCAGCTCACCCCTAAGGGTCGAAAACACTGAAGCTTTCTTT. Its translation is CASSPLRVENTEAFF.